The rows below give T cell receptor beta chains drawn from one sample of a study of T cell responses to AZD1222 COVID-19 vaccine. This table comes from immunoSEQ multiplex PCR, and its TCRdb copy is limited to in-frame clones, with some not included. The table has approximately 190,000 clones, around 90% seen once. Sequenced material: peripheral blood, taken on day 0 of AZD1222 vaccination. The receptor source for this set is an adult in good health. Each CDR3 is given with its conserved first and last residue. The D gene is left open where the match is weak. Rows may omit the clone size; those that give it use once, few, many or a size class.

TRBJ2-7 | TRBD2 | NA | TRBV5-1 | 15 | TGCGCCAGCAGCTCCGGAGCGGGAGGGGGCTACGAGCAGTACTTC | CASSSGAGGGYEQYF
TRBJ1-2 | TRBD1 | NA | TRBV7-9 | 19 | TGTGCCAGCAGCTTAGAATCGGCCTTAAGGACAGGGGGTACTCATGGCTACACCTTC | CASSLESALRTGGTHGYTF
TRBJ2-3 | TRBD2 | NA | TRBV4-1 | 16 | TGCGCCAGCAGTCTCATCCTAGCGGCTAGCACAGATACGCAGTATTTT | CASSLILAASTDTQYF
TRBJ1-5 | NA | NA | TRBV2 | 13 | TGTGCCAGCAGTGAAGACGGGGGCCAGCCCCAGCATTTT | CASSEDGGQPQHF
TRBJ1-1 | NA | NA | TRBV19 | 13 | TGTGCCAGCCATCCGACAGGGAACACTGAAGCTTTCTTT | CASHPTGNTEAFF
TRBJ2-5 | TRBD2 | NA | TRBV5-1 | 15 | TGCGCCAGCAGCTTGGGGGCTAGCGGTCAAGAGACCCAGTACTTC | CASSLGASGQETQYF
TRBJ1-1 | NA | NA | TRBV9 | 15 | TGTGCCAGCAGCGTAGGAGGGGCTATGAACACTGAAGCTTTCTTT | CASSVGGAMNTEAFF
TRBJ1-4 | NA | NA | TRBV11-2 | 14 | TGTGCCAGCAGCTCCTCTTGGACTAATGAAAAACTGTTTTTT | CASSSSWTNEKLFF
TRBJ2-2 | NA | NA | TRBV6-5 | 14 | TGTGCCAGCCGAGTGTTCTACGGCTCCGGGGAGCTGTTTTTT | CASRVFYGSGELFF
TRBJ1-6 | NA | NA | TRBV4-2 | 14 | TGTGCCAGCAGCCAAGCCGTATATAATTCACCCCTCCACTTT | CASSQAVYNSPLHF
TRBJ2-1 | NA | NA | TRBV10-3 | 15 | TGTGCCATCAGTGAATCGGCGGGGTCCTACAATGAGCAGTTCTTC | CAISESAGSYNEQFF
TRBJ2-6 | NA | once | TRBV18 | 15 | TGTGCCAGCTCACCCACCATCTCTGGGGCCAACGTCCTGACTTTC | CASSPTISGANVLTF
TRBJ1-3 | NA | NA | TRBV27 | 14 | TGTGCCAGCCGACCAGCCCTCTCTGGAAACACCATATATTTT | CASRPALSGNTIYF
TRBJ2-3 | TRBD2 | NA | TRBV10-2 | 15 | TGCGCCAGCAACGCGCTAGCGGGTGGGGCAGATACGCAGTATTTT | CASNALAGGADTQYF
TRBJ1-2 | TRBD1 | once | TRBV5-1 | 15 | TGCGCCAGCAGCTGGGGGGACAGGTCTAACTATGGCTACACCTTC | CASSWGDRSNYGYTF
TRBJ1-5 | TRBD1 | NA | TRBV3-1/TRBV3-2 | 15 | TGTGCCAGCAGCCAAGGACAGGGGGGCATACAGCCCCAGCATTTT | CASSQGQGGIQPQHF
TRBJ1-2 | TRBD1 | NA | TRBV18 | 17 | TGTGCCAGCTCACCCTTGGGACAGGGGGTGACTGACTATGGCTACACCTTC | CASSPLGQGVTDYGYTF
TRBJ2-7 | TRBD1 | NA | TRBV28 | 15 | TGTGCCAGCAATACAGGGGGAGTTGGTTCCTACGAGCAGTACTTC | CASNTGGVGSYEQYF
TRBJ1-5 | NA | NA | TRBV18 | 14 | TGTGCCAGCTCGGTTGCGGGGAACAATCAGCCCCAGCATTTT | CASSVAGNNQPQHF
TRBJ1-5 | NA | once | TRBV7-8 | 14 | TGTGCCAGCAGCCCTCCCAATAGCAATCAGCCCCAGCATTTT | CASSPPNSNQPQHF
TRBJ2-1 | TRBD1 | once | TRBV11-3 | 15 | TGTGCCAGCAGCTTAAGCAGGACAGGGTACAATGAGCAGTTCTTC | CASSLSRTGYNEQFF
TRBJ1-2 | NA | NA | TRBV28 | 13 | TGTGCCAGCAGTTTGTTGGGGGAGAGTGGCTACACCTTC | CASSLLGESGYTF
TRBJ1-5 | NA | NA | TRBV7-9 | 13 | TGTGCCAGCAGCTTAGGGCAGACTCAGCCCCAGCATTTT | CASSLGQTQPQHF
TRBJ2-7 | TRBD1 | NA | TRBV9 | 15 | TGTGCCAGCAGCGTAGGAGACAGGGTGGCGACGGGGCAGTACTTC | CASSVGDRVATGQYF